This T cell receptor (beta chain) emerged from a study of blood T cell repertoires in COVID-19. Across the study: Collection of acute and convalescent COVID-19 samples took place in the United States, Italy and Spain. Nucleic acid was either cDNA or gDNA, and it came from T cells, B-cell-depleted T cells, or PBMCs.

CDR1 is SGHRS and CDR2 is YFSETQ in the germline V gene. CDR3 size: 14 residues. With V trimmed by 0 bases and J by 6 bases, 3 bases remained unmatched. How the authors handled the data: The assay estimated nucleated cells by amplifying reference gene primers. Method: immunoSEQ multiplex PCR; TCRdb's copy keeps in-frame clones and lacks some. D and trimming were read from the DNA, whereas the V and J calls and clone size are those reported in that table. The top ten clones hold about 2% of a sample with under 55,000 clones, roughly nine tenths of them seen once. This TCR was sampled from a human donor in a cohort sampled during active COVID-19. The chain joins TRBV5-1 to TRBJ2-1, with TRBD2 identical over 7 bases. The sequencing sample was made of peripheral blood. The CDR3 nucleotides are TGCGCCAGCAGCTTGGATGCGGGGGTCAATGAGCAGTTCTTC. Translation: CASSLDAGVNEQFF.